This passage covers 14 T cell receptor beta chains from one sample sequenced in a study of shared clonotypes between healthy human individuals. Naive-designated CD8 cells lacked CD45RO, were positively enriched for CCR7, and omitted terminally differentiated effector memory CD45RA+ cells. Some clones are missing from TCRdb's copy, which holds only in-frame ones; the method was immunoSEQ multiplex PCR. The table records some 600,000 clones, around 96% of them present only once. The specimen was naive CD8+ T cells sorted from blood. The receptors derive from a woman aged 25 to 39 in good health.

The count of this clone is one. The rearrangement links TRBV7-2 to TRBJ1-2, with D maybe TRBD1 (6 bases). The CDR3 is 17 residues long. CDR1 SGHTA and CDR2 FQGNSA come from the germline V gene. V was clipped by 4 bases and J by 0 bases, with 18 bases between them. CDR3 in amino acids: CASSSDSLTAPNYGYTF. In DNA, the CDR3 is TGTGCCAGCAGCTCGGACAGCCTAACTGCACCTAACTATGGCTACACCTTC. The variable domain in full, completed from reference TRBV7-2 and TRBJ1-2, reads GAGVSQSPSNKVTEKGKDVELRCDPISGHTALYWYRQSLGQGLEFLIYFQGNSAPDKSGLPSDRFSAERTGGSVSTLTIQRTQQEDSAVYLCASSSDSLTAPNYGYTFGSGTRLTVV.

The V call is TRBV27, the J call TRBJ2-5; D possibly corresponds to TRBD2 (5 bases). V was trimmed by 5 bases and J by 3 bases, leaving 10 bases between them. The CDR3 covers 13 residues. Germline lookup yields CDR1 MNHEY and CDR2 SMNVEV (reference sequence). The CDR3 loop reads CASSTWTEETQYF. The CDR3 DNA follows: TGTGCCAGCAGTACTTGGACTGAAGAGACCCAGTACTTC.

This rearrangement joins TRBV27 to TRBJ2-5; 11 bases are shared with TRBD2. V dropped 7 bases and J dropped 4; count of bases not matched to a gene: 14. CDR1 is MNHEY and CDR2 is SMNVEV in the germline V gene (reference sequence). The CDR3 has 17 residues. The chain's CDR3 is CASTPGASGRSVETQYF. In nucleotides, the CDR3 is TGTGCCAGCACCCCAGGGGCTAGCGGGAGGAGCGTAGAGACCCAGTACTTC.

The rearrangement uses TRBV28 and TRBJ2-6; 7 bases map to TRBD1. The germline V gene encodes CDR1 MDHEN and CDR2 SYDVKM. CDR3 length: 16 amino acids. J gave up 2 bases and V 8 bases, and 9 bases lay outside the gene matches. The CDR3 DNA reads TGTGCCAGCGCCGACAGGGAGACACCTGGGGCCAACGTCCTGACTTTC. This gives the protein CASADRETPGANVLTF.

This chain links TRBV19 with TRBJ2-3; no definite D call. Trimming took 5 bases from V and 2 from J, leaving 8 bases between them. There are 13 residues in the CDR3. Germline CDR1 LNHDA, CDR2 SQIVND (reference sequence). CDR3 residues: CASSQISTDTQYF. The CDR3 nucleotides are TGTGCCAGTAGTCAAATCTCCACAGATACGCAGTATTTT.

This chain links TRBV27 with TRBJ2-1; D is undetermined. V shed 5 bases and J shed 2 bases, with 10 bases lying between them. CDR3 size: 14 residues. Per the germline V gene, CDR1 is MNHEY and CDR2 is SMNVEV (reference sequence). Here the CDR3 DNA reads TGTGCCAGCAGTCCGGACCTGACCTACAATGAGCAGTTCTTC. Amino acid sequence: CASSPDLTYNEQFF.

The CDR3 spells CASSHGTGYEQYF. CDR3 in DNA: TGTGCCAGCAGTCACGGGACAGGGTACGAGCAGTACTTC. This chain links TRBV5-6 with TRBJ2-7, with 9 bases fitting TRBD1. CDR1 is SGHDT and CDR2 is YYEEEE in the germline V gene. The CDR3 runs 13 residues. Trimming cost V 5 bases and J 4 bases; bases outside gene matches: 4.

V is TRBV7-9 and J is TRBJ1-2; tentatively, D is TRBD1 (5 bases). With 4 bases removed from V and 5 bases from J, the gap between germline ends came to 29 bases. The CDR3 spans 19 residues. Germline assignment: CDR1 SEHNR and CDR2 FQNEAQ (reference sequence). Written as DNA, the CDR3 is TGTGCCAGCAGCTCCTTAACGGGCGGGGGTCGTAAAGGAGGGTATGGCTACACCTTC. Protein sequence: CASSSLTGGGRKGGYGYTF.

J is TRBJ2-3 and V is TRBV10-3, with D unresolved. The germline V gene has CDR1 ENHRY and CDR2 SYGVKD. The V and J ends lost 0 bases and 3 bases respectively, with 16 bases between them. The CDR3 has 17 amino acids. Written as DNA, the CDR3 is TGTGCCATCAGTGAGTCGATGATTCGAGGTGGAACAGATACGCAGTATTTT. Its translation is CAISESMIRGGTDTQYF.

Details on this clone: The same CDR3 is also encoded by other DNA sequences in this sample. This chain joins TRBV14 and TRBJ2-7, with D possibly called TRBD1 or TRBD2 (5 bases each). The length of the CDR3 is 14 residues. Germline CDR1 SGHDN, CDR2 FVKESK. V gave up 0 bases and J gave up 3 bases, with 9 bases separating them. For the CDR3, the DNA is TGTGCCAGCAGCCAAGATGGGGGTATCTACGAGCAGTACTTC. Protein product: CASSQDGGIYEQYF.

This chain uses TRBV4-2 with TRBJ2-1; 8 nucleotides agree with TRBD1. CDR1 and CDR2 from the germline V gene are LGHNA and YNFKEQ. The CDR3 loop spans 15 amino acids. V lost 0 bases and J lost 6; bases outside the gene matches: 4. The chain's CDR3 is CASSQDRGRFNEQFF. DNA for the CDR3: TGTGCCAGCAGCCAAGACAGGGGGCGTTTCAATGAGCAGTTCTTC.

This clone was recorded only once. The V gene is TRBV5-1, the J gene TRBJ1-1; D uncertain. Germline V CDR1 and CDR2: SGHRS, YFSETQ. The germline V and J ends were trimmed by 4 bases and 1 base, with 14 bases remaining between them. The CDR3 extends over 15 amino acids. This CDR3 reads CASSLNGVGNTEAFF. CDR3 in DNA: TGCGCCAGCAGCCTAAACGGGGTAGGGAACACTGAAGCTTTCTTT.

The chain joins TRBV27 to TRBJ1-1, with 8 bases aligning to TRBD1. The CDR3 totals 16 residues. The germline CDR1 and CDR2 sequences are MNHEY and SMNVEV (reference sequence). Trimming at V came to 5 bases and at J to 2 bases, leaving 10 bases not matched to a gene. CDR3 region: CASSPDRGESNTEAFF. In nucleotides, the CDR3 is TGTGCCAGCAGTCCAGACAGGGGCGAGTCCAACACTGAAGCTTTCTTT.

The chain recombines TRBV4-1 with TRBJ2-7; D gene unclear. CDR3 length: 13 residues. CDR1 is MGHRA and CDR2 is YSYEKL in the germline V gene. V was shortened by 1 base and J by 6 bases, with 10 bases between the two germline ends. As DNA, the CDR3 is TGCGCCAGCAGCCAAGCAGTCAGCTCCGAGCAGTACTTC. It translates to CASSQAVSSEQYF.